This is a list of T cell receptor beta chains from one sample in a study of CD8 T cells in Susac syndrome. MiXCR, applied by TCRdb to the immunoSEQ multiplex PCR reads, yields one record per CDR3 protein. Of about 130,000 distinct CDR3 sequences in the sample, under 95% were seen once. The sequencing sample was made of CD8+ T cells from PBMCs. The receptors originated from a human donor with multiple sclerosis. Each CDR3 is given with its conserved first and last residue. Fields, in order: clone size, J gene, D gene, V gene, CDR3 protein, CDR3 DNA. The D gene is left open where the match is weak. Clone size is given for some rows only: seen once, a few or many times, or a class if the clone is expanded.

size: .; J: TRBJ2-1; D: .; V: TRBV29-1; CDR3: CSVGAGGQEQFF; DNA: TGCAGCGTCGGGGCCGGGGGCCAGGAGCAGTTCTTC
size: .; J: TRBJ2-1; D: .; V: TRBV24-1; CDR3: CATSGQENNEQFF; DNA: TGTGCCACCAGTGGACAGGAGAACAATGAGCAGTTCTTC
size: .; J: TRBJ1-2; D: .; V: TRBV20-1; CDR3: CSASEGYGYTF; DNA: TGCAGTGCTAGTGAGGGATATGGCTACACCTTC
size: .; J: TRBJ1-2; D: .; V: TRBV19; CDR3: CASEPGASYGYTF; DNA: TGTGCCAGTGAGCCGGGGGCAAGTTATGGCTACACCTTC
size: .; J: TRBJ2-4; D: TRBD1; V: TRBV20-1; CDR3: CSAPDRDQAKNIQYF; DNA: TGCAGTGCTCCTGACAGGGACCAAGCCAAAAACATTCAGTACTTC
size: .; J: TRBJ2-3; D: TRBD2; V: TRBV3-1; CDR3: CASSSLGEGRADTQYF; DNA: TGTGCCAGCAGCTCTTTGGGGGAGGGCAGGGCAGATACGCAGTATTTT
size: .; J: TRBJ2-7; D: .; V: TRBV29-1; CDR3: CSVPVGAYEQYF; DNA: TGCAGCGTTCCTGTAGGGGCCTACGAGCAGTACTTC
size: .; J: TRBJ1-5; D: TRBD1; V: TRBV10-3; CDR3: CAISEDGTGGNQPQHF; DNA: TGTGCCATCAGTGAGGATGGGACAGGGGGTAATCAGCCCCAGCATTTT
size: .; J: TRBJ2-4; D: .; V: TRBV27; CDR3: CASSLIGGIQYF; DNA: TGTGCCAGCAGTTTAATAGGGGGCATTCAGTACTTC
size: .; J: TRBJ1-1; D: TRBD1; V: TRBV6-6; CDR3: CASSYAPTGDEAFF; DNA: TGTGCCAGCAGTTACGCTCCGACAGGGGATGAGGCTTTCTTT
size: .; J: TRBJ2-2; D: .; V: TRBV20-1; CDR3: CSASPQGRSLDPRTGELFF; DNA: TGCAGTGCTAGTCCCCAGGGTAGATCCCTGGACCCGAGGACCGGGGAGCTGTTTTTT
size: .; J: TRBJ1-4; D: .; V: TRBV7-9; CDR3: CASSSTGLGEKLFF; DNA: TGTGCCAGCAGCTCAACAGGGCTTGGGGAAAAACTGTTTTTT
size: .; J: TRBJ1-5; D: .; V: TRBV27; CDR3: CASNFRGGNQPQHF; DNA: TGTGCCAGCAACTTTCGGGGGGGCAATCAGCCCCAGCATTTT
size: .; J: TRBJ2-3; D: .; V: TRBV7-6; CDR3: CASSFLSGGDTQYF; DNA: TGTGCCAGCAGCTTTTTGTCCGGCGGAGATACGCAGTATTTT
size: few; J: TRBJ2-1; D: TRBD2; V: TRBV19; CDR3: CASAAASGSHSEQFF; DNA: TGTGCCTCCGCCGCGGCTAGCGGGAGCCACAGTGAGCAGTTCTTC
size: few; J: TRBJ2-7; D: .; V: TRBV5-1; CDR3: CASSVDTGYFYF; DNA: TGCGCCAGCAGTGTTGACACAGGTTATTTCTACTTC
size: .; J: TRBJ2-1; D: .; V: TRBV4-3; CDR3: CASSQVLDTTYNEQFF; DNA: TGCGCCAGCAGCCAAGTGTTGGACACCACCTACAATGAGCAGTTCTTC
size: .; J: TRBJ2-3; D: .; V: TRBV7-9; CDR3: CASSSPGTQRGGNTDTQYF; DNA: TGTGCCAGCAGCTCACCCGGGACCCAAAGAGGGGGGAACACAGATACGCAGTATTTT
size: few; J: TRBJ2-7; D: .; V: TRBV28; CDR3: CASSPIDYEQYF; DNA: TGTGCCAGCAGCCCCATCGATTACGAGCAGTACTTC
size: few; J: TRBJ1-5; D: .; V: TRBV30; CDR3: CAWSYRGGNQPQHF; DNA: TGTGCCTGGAGTTATCGAGGGGGCAATCAGCCCCAGCATTTT
size: .; J: TRBJ2-1; D: .; V: TRBV6-2/TRBV6-3; CDR3: CASGIARNEQFF; DNA: TGTGCCAGCGGGATCGCGCGCAATGAGCAGTTCTTC
size: once; J: TRBJ2-3; D: .; V: TRBV5-1; CDR3: CASSLVVKGFTDTQYF; DNA: TGCGCCAGCAGCTTGGTGGTGAAGGGATTCACAGATACGCAGTATTTT